This passage covers 21 T cell receptor beta chains from one sample sequenced in a study of blood T cells in healthy people across ages. A second roughly 6 to 12 cycle PCR used barcoded and J-beta primers. TCRdb passed the 5' RACE reads through MiXCR, listing each CDR3 protein once. This table holds 850,000 to 1,000,000 distinct CDR3 sequences, roughly half found once. The sample comprised blood. Receptor source: a woman aged 55-69 years in good health.

The chain joins TRBV7-2 to TRBJ2-6; 7 bases match TRBD2. The CDR3 runs to 18 residues. Per germline, CDR1 SGHTA and CDR2 FQGNSA. Germline trimming cut 2 bases from V and 2 bases from J; bases unmatched to any gene: 9. The CDR3 nucleotides are TGTGCCAGCAGCTTAACGGGCGGGAGTGTAGCTGGGGCCAACGTCCTGACTTTC. Translated: CASSLTGGSVAGANVLTF.

The genes are TRBV27 and TRBJ2-1; D could derive from TRBD1 or TRBD2 (5 bases each). CDR1 is MNHEY, CDR2 SMNVEV, per germline (reference sequence). The CDR3 runs 15 residues. Between the trimmed V and J ends, which lost 2 bases and 4 bases, there was a span of 12 bases. CDR3 sequence: CASSLRDGGYNEQFF. The CDR3 DNA reads TGTGCCAGCAGTTTACGGGACGGTGGATACAATGAGCAGTTCTTC.

This clonotype showed up many times. The chain employs TRBV13 and TRBJ2-7, with TRBD1 matching 8 bases. Germline CDR1 and CDR2: PRHDT and FYEKMQ (reference sequence). The CDR3 is 12 residues long. V shed 5 bases, J shed 7 bases, and the junction held 4 bases outside the gene matches. For the CDR3, the DNA is TGTGCCAGCAGCCAGACAGGGGTGGAGCAGTACTTC. Its protein product is CASSQTGVEQYF.

This clonotype was picked up many times. Sequence at one end of the junction differs from germline and may be a read error. The chain has TRBV20-1 and TRBJ2-3; 11 positions agree with TRBD2. Germline loops: CDR1 DFQATT, CDR2 SNEGSKA (reference sequence). This CDR3 is 19 amino acids long. CDR3 amino acids: CSARGLFIAGGGKTDTQYF. DNA for the CDR3: TGCAGTGCCAGAGGTCTCTTTATAGCGGGAGGGGGTAAGACAGATACGCAGTATTTT.

The chain couples TRBV7-2 to TRBJ2-5; 8 positions match TRBD2. This CDR3 is 16 amino acids long. Germline CDR1 is SGHTA and CDR2 is FQGNSA. The ends lost 1 base at V and 11 bases at J; junction bases unmatched: 15. The CDR3, as DNA: TGTGCCAGCAGCTTAGGACTAGCGCGAAGATACAATGAGCAGTACTTC. The encoded protein is CASSLGLARRYNEQYF.

The rearrangement links TRBV7-2 to TRBJ2-2; no definite D call. Germline V gene sequence: CDR1 SGHTA, CDR2 FQGNSA. Trimming removed 1 base at V and 0 bases at J, with 9 bases between. The CDR3 runs 16 residues. The DNA for the CDR3 is TGTGCCAGCAGCTTAGGGAGAGTCACGAACACCGGGGAGCTGTTTTTT. Its protein product is CASSLGRVTNTGELFF.

This clonotype was detected once. DNA for the CDR3: TGTGCCAGCAGTCGACCACAGGGGGCAGTTACTGAAGCTTTCTTT. Translated, it gives CASSRPQGAVTEAFF. The rearrangement uses TRBV27 and TRBJ1-1; 9 positions agree with TRBD1. The V gene's germline CDR1 is MNHEY and CDR2 SMNVEV (reference sequence). The CDR3 totals 15 residues. J was trimmed by 5 bases and V by 5 bases; bases with no gene match: 9.

This clonotype was counted only a few times. This chain connects TRBV6-1 to TRBJ2-2; 9 nucleotides line up with TRBD2. J was trimmed by 3 bases and V by 4 bases; bases with no gene match: 3. The CDR3 loop spans 15 amino acids. In germline, CDR1 is MNHNS, CDR2 SASEGT. For the CDR3, the DNA is TGTGCCAGCAGTGTAGCGGGGGTCGACACCGGGGAGCTGTTTTTT. It is translated as CASSVAGVDTGELFF.

This clonotype was counted between two and nine times. The genes are TRBV20-1 and TRBJ2-1; no definite D call. CDR1 and CDR2 (germline): DFQATT, SNEGSKA (reference sequence). Between the trimmed V and J ends, which lost 3 bases and 6 bases, there was a span of 6 bases. The CDR3 consists of 11 residues. Here the CDR3 reads CSARAVNEQFF. For the CDR3, the DNA is TGCAGTGCTAGGGCTGTCAATGAGCAGTTCTTC.

V is TRBV29-1 and J is TRBJ2-7; D is ambiguous. Trimming pared 0 bases from V and 5 bases from J, leaving 2 bases between. Germline V gene sequence: CDR1 SQVTM, CDR2 ANQGSEA. This CDR3 has 10 residues. The CDR3 DNA reads TGCAGCGTTGAAGAGAACGAGCAGTACTTC. It specifies CSVEENEQYF.

The rearrangement uses TRBV20-1 and TRBJ2-4, with 7 bases lining up with TRBD1. The length of the CDR3 is 14 residues. With V trimmed by 0 bases and J by 7 bases, 6 bases remained unmatched. Per germline, CDR1 DFQATT and CDR2 SNEGSKA (reference sequence). CDR3 in amino acids: CSARDPTGLNIQYF. CDR3 nucleotide sequence: TGCAGTGCTAGAGATCCGACAGGGTTGAACATTCAGTACTTC.

This chain links TRBV6-2 or TRBV6-3 with TRBJ2-5; no reliable D call. TRBJ2-7 matches the DNA end more closely, so the J call is doubtful. The CDR3 contains 12 residues. From germline, CDR1 is MNHEY and CDR2 SVGEGT. This chain's CDR3 is CASSSGPDEQYF. CDR3 nucleotide sequence: TGTGCCAGCAGTTCTGGACCCGACGAGCAGTACTTC.

The rearrangement uses TRBV28 and TRBJ2-1; D possibly corresponds to TRBD2 (6 bases). Germline values: CDR1 MDHEN, CDR2 SYDVKM. V lost 6 bases and J 9 bases, leaving 15 bases between the germline ends. This CDR3 contains 13 residues. Written as DNA, the CDR3 is TGTGCCAGCAGCCCGGGAGCATGGGGTGAGCAGTTCTTC. Translation gives CASSPGAWGEQFF.

The chain combines TRBV5-1 with TRBJ2-1; 7 nucleotides line up with TRBD1. After removal of 4 bases from V and 6 bases from J, the junction contained 4 bases not matched to a gene. The germline CDR1 and CDR2 sequences are SGHRS and YFSETQ. This CDR3 region has 13 residues. CDR3 nucleotide sequence: TGCGCCAGCAGCATAGGACAGGTCAATGAGCAGTTCTTC. Translation gives CASSIGQVNEQFF.

The chain employs TRBV4-2 and TRBJ2-2; D perhaps matches TRBD2 (6 bases). V was shortened by 4 bases and J by 1 base, with 10 bases between the two germline ends. Germline V gives CDR1 LGHNA, CDR2 YNFKEQ. This CDR3 comprises 15 residues. CDR3 sequence: CASSRNSGNTGELFF. Here the CDR3 DNA reads TGTGCCAGCAGCCGTAATAGCGGGAACACCGGGGAGCTGTTTTTT.

This clonotype was detected a few times. This chain joins TRBV5-1 and TRBJ2-7; D unclear. The CDR3 is 14 amino acids. The germline CDR1 and CDR2 sequences are SGHRS and YFSETQ. V lost 0 bases to trimming and J lost 6 bases, with 13 bases between them. The CDR3 DNA follows: TGCGCCAGCAGCTTGGAGTCCGAGGTCGCCGAGCAGTACTTC. Its translation: CASSLESEVAEQYF.

The J gene is TRBJ2-5, the V gene TRBV28; TRBD2 agrees at 8 bases. The J call may be in error: the DNA end matches TRBJ2-7 better. The CDR3 is 15 residues long. The germline gives CDR1 MDHEN, CDR2 SYDVKM. The CDR3 nucleotides read TGTGCCAGCAGTTCCTTGGGACTAGAAGTCGCCGAGCAGTACTTC. Protein product: CASSSLGLEVAEQYF.

The V call is TRBV20-1, the J call TRBJ2-5; 10 bases fit TRBD1. Matching the DNA end better, TRBJ2-7 makes the J call doubtful. The CDR3 length is 14 residues. Looked up from germline, CDR1 is DFQATT and CDR2 is SNEGSKA (reference sequence). CDR3 nucleotides: TGCAGTGCTAGCAAGACAGGGGGCGCATACGAGCAGTACTTC. Amino acid sequence: CSASKTGGAYEQYF.

The gene calls are TRBV7-2 and TRBJ2-7, with D possibly being TRBD2 (7 bases). The CDR3 runs 14 residues. The V gene's germline CDR1 is SGHTA and CDR2 FQGNSA. The germline V and J ends were trimmed by 8 bases and 1 base, with 15 bases remaining between them. Written as DNA, the CDR3 is TGTGCCAGCGGGGTCCGGGGGGCGTCCTACGAGCAGTACTTC. Amino acid sequence: CASGVRGASYEQYF.

In its sample, this clonotype was seen a few times. The chain joins TRBV4-1 to TRBJ2-3; TRBD2 agrees at 11 bases. This CDR3 comprises 18 residues. The germline V gene has CDR1 MGHRA and CDR2 YSYEKL. The V gene end was trimmed by 4 bases and the J gene end by 3 bases; junction bases not matched to a gene: 12. In DNA, the CDR3 is TGCGCCAGCAGCCGTATACTAGCGGGAGTACTTAGGACAGATACGCAGTATTTT. It translates to CASSRILAGVLRTDTQYF.

In its sample, this clonotype was seen once. The chain combines TRBV29-1 with TRBJ2-4, with D perhaps given as TRBD1 or TRBD2 (5 bases each). CDR3 length equals 16 residues. V lost 4 bases and J 4 bases, leaving 20 bases between the germline ends. Germline V gene lookup returns CDR1 SQVTM and CDR2 ANQGSEA. DNA of the CDR3: TGCAGCGTTGGGCCCCGGTCGGGGACCGGGAAAAACATTCAGTACTTC. The encoded protein is CSVGPRSGTGKNIQYF.